The 19 T cell receptor beta chains given below trace back to one sample, sequenced in a study of metastatic and nonmetastatic thyroid tumors (dated by TCRdb to about 2020). Receptor amplification or capture employed PCR. Sequencing instrument: Illumina HiSeq 4000. The public sequencing data were trimmed at Q25 with fastp and processed into clonotypes with MiXCR by TCRdb, which kept only in-frame beta chains. The sample table lists 18,000 or so clones, roughly a fifth of them with a count of one. The ten most abundant clones make up approximately 17% of the sample. No treatment had been received by any patient before thyroid surgery. The sample consisted of tumor tissue. Every receptor here comes from a female donor with papillary thyroid cancer or a benign thyroid nodule (not recorded which). Some clones in this sample may be carry-over from other donors' samples.

A few counts support this clone. One junction end disagrees with the germline gene, perhaps due to a read error. The sample has other DNA sequences that encode this CDR3 too. V gene TRBV9 combines with J gene TRBJ2-2; 9 nucleotides match TRBD1. The germline gives CDR1 SGDLS, CDR2 YYNGEE. The CDR3 is 15 residues long. The CDR3 is CASSASPTRTGELFF. DNA of the CDR3: TGTGCCAGCAGCGCCTCACCGACTAGGACAGGGGAGCTGTTCTTT.

At least ten counts were recorded for this clone. The rearrangement joins TRBV20-1 to TRBJ2-5; 9 nucleotides agree with TRBD1. V lost 6 bases to trimming and J lost 3 bases; unmatched junction nucleotides: 5. The CDR3 covers 13 residues. Germline loops: CDR1 DFQATT, CDR2 SNEGSKA (reference sequence). CDR3 loop: CSAPRTGEETQYF. CDR3 DNA: TGCAGTGCCCCTAGGACAGGGGAAGAGACCCAGTACTTC.

This clone was observed at least ten times. The rearrangement joins TRBV27 to TRBJ2-7; possible D gene TRBD1, 6 bases. Between the trimmed V and J ends, which lost 6 bases and 4 bases, there was a span of 13 bases. CDR1 is MNHEY, CDR2 SMNVEV, per germline (reference sequence). The CDR3 is 13 amino acids. The CDR3 protein is CASSPGTSYEQYF. Written as DNA, the CDR3 is TGTGCCAGCAGCCCCGGGACATCTTACGAGCAGTACTTC.

This clone appeared many times. The V gene is TRBV28, the J gene TRBJ2-2; 7 bases match TRBD1. CDR1 is MDHEN, CDR2 SYDVKM, per germline. V shed 6 bases and J 2 bases; nucleotides not matched to a gene: 15. CDR3 length: 18 amino acids. The CDR3 DNA sequence: TGTGCCAGCAGATCCCCCGGGACAGTCCTAATCAACACCGGGGAGCTGTTTTTT. Protein: CASRSPGTVLINTGELFF. Drawing the rest from reference TRBV28 and TRBJ2-2, the complete variable domain is DVKVTQSSRYLVKRTGEKVFLECVQDMDHENMFWYRQDPGLGLRLIYFSYDVKMKEKGDIPEGYSVSREKKERFSLILESASTNQTSMYLCASRSPGTVLINTGELFFGEGSRLTVL.

The chain is built from TRBV28 and TRBJ1-5; D might be TRBD1 (5 bases). The germline V gene has CDR1 MDHEN and CDR2 SYDVKM. The CDR3 spans 16 residues. Trimming removed 5 bases at V and 1 base at J, with 15 bases between. CDR3 protein: CASSRPGGRSNQPQHF. CDR3 sequence (DNA): TGTGCCAGCAGTCGACCGGGGGGGAGAAGCAATCAGCCCCAGCATTTT.

Concerning this clone itself: Compared with germline, one end of the junction differs, possibly owing to a read error. This CDR3 reads CAIGEVDPTPDTQYF. CDR3 nucleotide sequence: TGTGCCATCGGTGAGGTGGACCCCACCCCAGATACGCAGTATTTT. J is TRBJ2-3 and V is TRBV10-3; no definite D call. Germline lookup yields CDR1 ENHRY and CDR2 SYGVKD. This CDR3 comprises 15 residues.

This clone was detected ten times or more. The V call is TRBV19, the J call TRBJ1-5; 7 bases line up with TRBD1. Per the germline V gene, CDR1 is LNHDA and CDR2 is SQIVND (reference sequence). V dropped 3 bases and J dropped 6; count of bases not matched to a gene: 5. The CDR3 length is 14 residues. The CDR3 spells CASSMERGRQPQHF. The CDR3 nucleotides are TGTGCCAGTAGTATGGAGAGGGGGCGTCAGCCCCAGCATTTT.

Sample share makes this clone medium-sized. The rearrangement joins TRBV6-6 to TRBJ2-1, with TRBD2 matching over 11 bases. Looked up from germline, CDR1 is MNHNY and CDR2 is SVGAGI (reference sequence). V trimming: 2 bases; J trimming: 5 bases; junction bases outside the gene matches: 11. The CDR3 is 18 residues long. The CDR3 sequence: CASSYHGLAGGLHNEQFF. The CDR3 DNA reads as TGTGCCAGCAGTTACCATGGGCTAGCGGGAGGACTGCACAATGAGCAGTTCTTC.

In its sample, this clone was seen many times. The CDR3 protein is CSARDLREFYNEQFF. In DNA, the CDR3 is TGCAGTGCTAGAGATTTGAGGGAGTTCTACAATGAGCAGTTCTTC. The rearrangement links TRBV20-1 to TRBJ2-1, with a weak D call TRBD2 (5 bases). Germline assignment: CDR1 DFQATT and CDR2 SNEGSKA (reference sequence). The CDR3 has 15 amino acids. Trimming removed 0 bases from V and 3 bases from J, with 12 bases in between.

This sequence joins TRBV6-5 and TRBJ2-3; 15 bases fit TRBD2. The CDR3 covers 17 residues. Germline lookup yields CDR1 MNHEY and CDR2 SVGAGI. The V segment lost 10 bases and the J segment 5 bases; nucleotides outside the gene matches: 13. For the CDR3, the DNA is TGTGCCATCAATTTCCGGACTAGCGGGGGGGCTGGAGATACGCAGTATTTT. It translates to CAINFRTSGGAGDTQYF.

The table lists this clone with many counts. The chain links TRBV10-3 to TRBJ1-2; D is possibly TRBD1 (6 bases). V was pared by 3 bases and J by 0 bases, with 14 bases between. Germline CDR1 reads ENHRY; CDR2 reads SYGVKD. This CDR3 region has 16 residues. The CDR3 nucleotides read TGTGCCATCAGTGAATCTGGACAGCACTCTAACTATGGCTACACCTTC. Translating gives CAISESGQHSNYGYTF.

A note on this clone: One end of the junction is discordant with germline, which a read error may explain. This chain links TRBV5-1 with TRBJ2-7, with D perhaps matching TRBD1 or TRBD2 (7 bases each). This CDR3 region has 16 residues. Germline V gives CDR1 SGHRS, CDR2 YFSETQ. The CDR3 loop reads CASSRHEGGGLYEQHF. CDR3 in DNA: TGCGCCAGTAGCCGACATGAGGGAGGGGGCTTATACGAGCAGCACTTC. Together with reference TRBV5-1 and TRBJ2-7, the CDR3 gives the full variable domain: KAGVTQTPRYLIKTRGQQVTLSCSPISGHRSVSWYQQTPGQGLQFLFEYFSETQRNKGNFPGRFSGRQFSNSRSEMNVSTLELGDSALYLCASSRHEGGGLYEQHFGPGTRLTVT.

A single count supports this clone. The V and J genes are TRBV11-1 and TRBJ2-7, with D unresolved. Germline loops: CDR1 SGHAT, CDR2 FQDESV (reference sequence). Between the trimmed V and J ends, which lost 1 base and 0 bases, there was a span of 16 bases. The CDR3 contains 17 residues. DNA for the CDR3: TGTGCCAGCAGCTTAGGCCCCGGCCGTGGGTCCTCCTACGAGCAGTACTTC. Protein sequence: CASSLGPGRGSSYEQYF.

In this sample, this clone turned up many times. This sequence joins TRBV7-6 and TRBJ2-1; D is ambiguous. This CDR3 region has 13 residues. Looked up from germline, CDR1 is SGHVS and CDR2 is FNYEAQ. Trimming stripped 2 bases from V and 8 bases from J, with 10 bases between. Written as DNA, the CDR3 is TGTGCCAGCAGCTTAAGCACCCTCGATGAGCAGTTCTTC. Amino acids: CASSLSTLDEQFF.

Many counts were recorded for this clone. The V and J genes are TRBV20-1 and TRBJ1-2; no firm D call. The CDR3 totals 13 residues. Trimming left V 5 bases short and J 4 bases short, with 14 bases between. Germline lookup yields CDR1 DFQATT and CDR2 SNEGSKA (reference sequence). CDR3 nucleotides: TGCAGTGCTGCTATCGCAAGTACCTATGGCTACACCTTC. It codes for CSAAIASTYGYTF.

This clone was counted at least ten times. The V and J genes are TRBV6-1 and TRBJ2-3; D unclear. Trimming stripped 6 bases from V and 2 bases from J, with 15 bases between. The CDR3 has 15 residues. The germline gives CDR1 MNHNS, CDR2 SASEGT. The CDR3 bases are TGTGCCAGCAGGCCCCCAGCGACACTCACAGATACGCAGTATTTT. Its protein product is CASRPPATLTDTQYF.

This clone was found many times. The J gene is TRBJ2-1, the V gene TRBV6-1; 10 bases align to TRBD2. The J segment lost 0 bases and the V segment lost 8 bases, leaving 4 bases of the junction unmatched. The CDR3 has 15 amino acids. Germline V CDR1 and CDR2: MNHNS, SASEGT. The CDR3 DNA sequence: TGTGCCAGCCTCTGGACTAGCGGCTCCTACAATGAGCAGTTCTTC. Translation: CASLWTSGSYNEQFF.

This clone was counted at least ten times. The genes are TRBV12-3 or TRBV12-4 and TRBJ2-2; D gene ambiguous. The germline V and J ends were trimmed by 2 bases and 6 bases, with 4 bases remaining between them. The CDR3 contains 12 residues. CDR3 sequence reads: CASSLKPGELFF. The CDR3 coding sequence is TGTGCCAGCAGTTTAAAGCCCGGGGAGCTGTTTTTT.

This clone was counted only a few times. The DNA is left out, because the CDR3 cannot be placed on it with certainty; the CDR3 is given as TCRdb lists it. This chain links TRBV6-5 with TRBJ1-2; TRBD1, as called in the table, went unchecked against the DNA. The CDR3 has 14 amino acids, counting both end residues. Germline V gives CDR1 MNHEY, CDR2 SVGAGI. CDR3 sequence reads: CASSTSGQNYGYTF.